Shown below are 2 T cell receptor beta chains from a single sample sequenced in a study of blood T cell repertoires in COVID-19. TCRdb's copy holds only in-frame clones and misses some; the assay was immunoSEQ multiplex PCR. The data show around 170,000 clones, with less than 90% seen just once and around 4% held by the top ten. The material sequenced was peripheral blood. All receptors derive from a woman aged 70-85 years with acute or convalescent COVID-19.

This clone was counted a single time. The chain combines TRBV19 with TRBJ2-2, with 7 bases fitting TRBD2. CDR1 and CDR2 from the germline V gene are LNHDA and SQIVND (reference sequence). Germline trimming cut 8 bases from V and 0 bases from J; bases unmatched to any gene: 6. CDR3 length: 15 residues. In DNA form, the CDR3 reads TGTGCCAGTCAGGGAGGGAAGGCGAACACCGGGGAGCTGTTTTTT. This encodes CASQGGKANTGELFF.

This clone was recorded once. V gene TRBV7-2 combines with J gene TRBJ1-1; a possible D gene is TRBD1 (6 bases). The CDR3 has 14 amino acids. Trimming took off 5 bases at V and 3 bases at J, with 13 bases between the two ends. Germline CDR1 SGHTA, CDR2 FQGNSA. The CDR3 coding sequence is TGTGCCAGCAGCATCACCCAGGGGTACACTGAAGCTTTCTTT. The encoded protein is CASSITQGYTEAFF.